Given below is one T cell receptor (beta chain) in context. TCRdb re-called the RACE reads with MiXCR, one entry per CDR3 protein. In the table there are roughly 380,000 distinct CDR3 sequences, 4.5% to 6% of which are singletons. These data come from a study of human T cells and chemical hapten exposure. This CDR3 is built from 17 residues. The germline V gene has CDR1 LGHNA and CDR2 YNFKEQ. The V end lost 1 base, the J end lost 0 bases, and 13 bases lay between the germline ends. Time point specified: pre-sensitization, week 0. Treatment meaning: therapeutic diphenylcyclopropenone sensitization with weekly scalp DPC. Alopecia patients between 18 and 70 years old and suitable for DPC were used as donors.

This specimen was whole blood, taken in connection with sensitization to the hapten diphenylcyclopropenone (DPC). This chain links TRBV4-2 with TRBJ2-1; the D gene is possibly TRBD2 (6 bases). The clonotype was recovered from a woman aged 45-65 years with alopecia areata. Some clones in this sample may be carry-over from other donors' samples. CDR3 amino acids: CASSQVASESSYNEQFF. In nucleotides, the CDR3 is TGTGCCAGCAGCCAAGTTGCTAGCGAGAGCTCCTACAATGAGCAGTTCTTC.